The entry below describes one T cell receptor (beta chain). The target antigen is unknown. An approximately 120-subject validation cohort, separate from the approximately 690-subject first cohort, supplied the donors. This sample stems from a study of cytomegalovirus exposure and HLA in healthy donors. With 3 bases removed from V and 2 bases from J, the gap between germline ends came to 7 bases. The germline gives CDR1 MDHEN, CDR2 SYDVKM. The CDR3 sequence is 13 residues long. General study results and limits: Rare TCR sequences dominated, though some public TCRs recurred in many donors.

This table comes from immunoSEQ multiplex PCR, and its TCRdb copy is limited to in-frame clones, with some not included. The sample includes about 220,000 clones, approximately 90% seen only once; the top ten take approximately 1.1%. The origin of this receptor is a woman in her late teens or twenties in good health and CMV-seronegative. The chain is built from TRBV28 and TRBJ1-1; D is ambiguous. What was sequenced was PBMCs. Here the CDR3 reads CASSFVSNTEAFF. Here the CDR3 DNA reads TGTGCCAGCAGTTTCGTGAGTAACACTGAAGCTTTCTTT.